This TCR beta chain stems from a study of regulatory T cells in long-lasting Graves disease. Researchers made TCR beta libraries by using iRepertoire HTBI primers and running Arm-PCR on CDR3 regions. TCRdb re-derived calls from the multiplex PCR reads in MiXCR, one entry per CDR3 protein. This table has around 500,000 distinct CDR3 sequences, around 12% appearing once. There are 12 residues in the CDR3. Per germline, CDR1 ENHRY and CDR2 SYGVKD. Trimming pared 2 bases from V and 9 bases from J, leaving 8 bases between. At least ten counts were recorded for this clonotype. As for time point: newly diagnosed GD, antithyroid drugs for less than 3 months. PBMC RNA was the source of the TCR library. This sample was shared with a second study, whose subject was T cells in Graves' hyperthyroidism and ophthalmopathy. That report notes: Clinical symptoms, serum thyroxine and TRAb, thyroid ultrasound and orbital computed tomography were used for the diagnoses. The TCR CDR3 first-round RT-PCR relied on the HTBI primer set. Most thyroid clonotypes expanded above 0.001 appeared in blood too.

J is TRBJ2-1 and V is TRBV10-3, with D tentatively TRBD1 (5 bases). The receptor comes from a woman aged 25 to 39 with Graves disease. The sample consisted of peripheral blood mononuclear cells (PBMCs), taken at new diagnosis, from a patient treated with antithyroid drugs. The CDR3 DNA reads TGTGCCATCAGTGAGGGGGCAATTGAGCAGTTCTTC. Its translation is CAISEGAIEQFF.